The subject of this entry is one T cell receptor (beta chain). Its antigen is unidentified. The sample belongs to a study of cytomegalovirus exposure and HLA in healthy donors. Study outcomes and limitations: Only CMV serostatus was available as immune exposure information. A classifier reportedly called cytomegalovirus status with high sensitivity and specificity. Sequencing probably produced one cluster of sequence variants that were highly shared. Among TCR beta chains, those listed as cytomegalovirus-associated numbered over 150.

Vbeta (60) and Jbeta (13) primers were used in the PCR. TCRdb's copy holds only in-frame clones and misses some; the assay was immunoSEQ multiplex PCR. The sample has 100,000 or so clones. CDR1 is SGHTA, CDR2 FQGNSA, per germline. Trimming removed 2 bases from V and 2 bases from J; junction bases left unmatched: 6. The CDR3 covers 15 residues. The chain is built from TRBV7-2 and TRBJ2-7; TRBD2 matches 7 bases. The sequenced sample consisted of PBMCs. The receptor's source is a man aged 45 to 65 in good health and CMV-seronegative. The CDR3 spells CASSLSSTSPYEQYF. The CDR3 DNA follows: TGTGCCAGCAGCTTATCCTCGACTAGCCCCTACGAGCAGTACTTC.